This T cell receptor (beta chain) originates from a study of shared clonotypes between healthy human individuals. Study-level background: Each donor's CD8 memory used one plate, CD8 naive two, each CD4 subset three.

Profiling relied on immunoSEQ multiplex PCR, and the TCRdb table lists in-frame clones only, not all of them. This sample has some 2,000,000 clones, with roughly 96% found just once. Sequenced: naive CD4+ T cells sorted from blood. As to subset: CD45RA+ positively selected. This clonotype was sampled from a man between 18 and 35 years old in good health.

CDR3 coding DNA: TGTGCCTGGAGATTTCAGGGTGCCGGAAACACCATATATTTT. The encoded protein is CAWRFQGAGNTIYF. The V gene is TRBV30, the J gene TRBJ1-3, with TRBD1 as a possible D gene (5 bases). The V end lost 3 bases, the J end lost 4 bases, and 13 bases lay between the germline ends. This CDR3 is 14 amino acids long. Germline V gene lookup returns CDR1 GTSNPN and CDR2 SVGIG (reference sequence).